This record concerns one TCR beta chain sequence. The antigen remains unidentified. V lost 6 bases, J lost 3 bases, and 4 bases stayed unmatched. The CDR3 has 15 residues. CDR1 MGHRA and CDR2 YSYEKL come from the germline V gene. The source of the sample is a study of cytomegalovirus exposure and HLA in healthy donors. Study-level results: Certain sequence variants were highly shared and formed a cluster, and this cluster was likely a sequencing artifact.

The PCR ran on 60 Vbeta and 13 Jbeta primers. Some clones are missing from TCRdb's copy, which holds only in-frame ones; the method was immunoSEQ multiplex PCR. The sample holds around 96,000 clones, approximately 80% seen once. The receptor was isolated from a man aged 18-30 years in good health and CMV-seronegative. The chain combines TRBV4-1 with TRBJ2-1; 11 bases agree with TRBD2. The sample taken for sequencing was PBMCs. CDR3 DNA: TGCGCCAGCAGATCTAGCGGGGGGCACTACAATGAGCAGTTCTTC. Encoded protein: CASRSSGGHYNEQFF.